This note documents a single TCR beta chain sequence. Its antigen is unidentified. These data are taken from a study of blood T cells in healthy people across ages. Study outcomes and limitations: Estimates drawn from one million T cells were deemed to understate diversity.

The use of a sample-barcoded 5' primer and a J-beta primer mix characterized a second PCR of about 7 to 12 cycles. TCRdb independently ran MiXCR on the 5' RACE reads; one entry per CDR3 protein. The sample yields about 1.5 million distinct CDR3 sequences, around two fifths seen once. This CDR3 has 12 amino acids. Germline V gene data show CDR1 as LGHDT and CDR2 as YNNKEL (reference sequence). V gave up 8 bases and J gave up 6 bases, with 13 bases separating them. The chain carries TRBV3-1 and TRBJ1-2; D perhaps matches TRBD1 (6 bases). The sequence came from a woman aged 18-29 years in good health. Sequencing input: blood. Here the CDR3 DNA reads TGTGCCAGCCACAGGGCCCTCGATGGCTACACCTTC. Protein product: CASHRALDGYTF.